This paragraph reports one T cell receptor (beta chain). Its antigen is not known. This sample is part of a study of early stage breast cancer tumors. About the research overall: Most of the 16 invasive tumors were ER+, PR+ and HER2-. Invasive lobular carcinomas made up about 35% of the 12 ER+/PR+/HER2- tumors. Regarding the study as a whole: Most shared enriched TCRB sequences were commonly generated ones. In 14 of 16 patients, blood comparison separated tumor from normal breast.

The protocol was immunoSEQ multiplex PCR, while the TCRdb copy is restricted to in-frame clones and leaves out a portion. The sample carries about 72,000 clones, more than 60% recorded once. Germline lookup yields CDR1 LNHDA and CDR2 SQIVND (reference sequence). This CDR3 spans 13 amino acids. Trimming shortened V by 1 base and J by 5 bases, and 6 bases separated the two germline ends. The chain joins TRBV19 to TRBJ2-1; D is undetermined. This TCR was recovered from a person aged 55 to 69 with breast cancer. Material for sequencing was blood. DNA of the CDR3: TGTGCCAGTAGTATAGGGAACAACAATGAGCAGTTCTTC. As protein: CASSIGNNNEQFF.